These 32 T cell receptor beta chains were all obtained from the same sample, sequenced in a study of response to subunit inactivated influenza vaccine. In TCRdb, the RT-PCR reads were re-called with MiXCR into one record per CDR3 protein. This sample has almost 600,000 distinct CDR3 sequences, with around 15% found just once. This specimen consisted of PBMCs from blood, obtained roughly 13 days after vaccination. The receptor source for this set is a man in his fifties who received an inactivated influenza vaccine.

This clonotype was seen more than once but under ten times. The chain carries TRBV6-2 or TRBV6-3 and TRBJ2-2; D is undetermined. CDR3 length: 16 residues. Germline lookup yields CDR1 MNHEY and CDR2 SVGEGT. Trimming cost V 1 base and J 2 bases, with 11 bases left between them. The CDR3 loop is CASSYYFYNNTGELFF. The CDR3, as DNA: TGTGCCAGCAGTTACTACTTCTACAACAACACCGGGGAGCTGTTTTTT.

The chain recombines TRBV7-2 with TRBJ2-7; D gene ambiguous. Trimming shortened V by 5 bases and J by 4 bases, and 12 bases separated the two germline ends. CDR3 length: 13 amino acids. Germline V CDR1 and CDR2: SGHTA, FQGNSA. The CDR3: CASSPPTLYEQYF. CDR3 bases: TGTGCCAGCAGCCCCCCGACTCTATACGAGCAGTACTTC.

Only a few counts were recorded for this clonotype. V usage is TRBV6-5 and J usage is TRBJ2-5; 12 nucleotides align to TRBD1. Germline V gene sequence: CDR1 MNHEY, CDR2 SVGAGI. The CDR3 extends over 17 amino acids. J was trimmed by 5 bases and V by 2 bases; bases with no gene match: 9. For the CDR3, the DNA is TGTGCCAGCAGTTACGGGGGACAGGGGGCAGGCGGGGAGACCCAGTACTTC. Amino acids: CASSYGGQGAGGETQYF.

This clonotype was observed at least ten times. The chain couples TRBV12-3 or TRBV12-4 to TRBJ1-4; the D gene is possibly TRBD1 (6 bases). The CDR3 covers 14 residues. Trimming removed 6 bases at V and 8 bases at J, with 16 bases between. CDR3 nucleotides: TGTGCCAGCAGCCGACAGGTCCTTCCCGAAAAACTGTTTTTT. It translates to CASSRQVLPEKLFF.

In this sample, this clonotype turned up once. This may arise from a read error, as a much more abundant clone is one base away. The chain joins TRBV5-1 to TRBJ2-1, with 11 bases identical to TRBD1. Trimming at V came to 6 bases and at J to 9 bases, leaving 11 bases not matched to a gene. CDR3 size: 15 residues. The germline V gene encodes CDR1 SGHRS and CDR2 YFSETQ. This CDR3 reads CASNTGTGGVGEQFF. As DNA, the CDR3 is TGCGCCAGCAACACCGGGACAGGGGGGGTAGGTGAGCAGTTCTTC.

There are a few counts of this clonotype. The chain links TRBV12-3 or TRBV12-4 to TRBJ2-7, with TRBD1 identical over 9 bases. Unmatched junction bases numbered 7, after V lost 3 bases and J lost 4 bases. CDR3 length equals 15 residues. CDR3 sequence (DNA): TGTGCCAGCAGTTTCTCGGGACAGGGACTTTACGAGCAGTACTTC. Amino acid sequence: CASSFSGQGLYEQYF.

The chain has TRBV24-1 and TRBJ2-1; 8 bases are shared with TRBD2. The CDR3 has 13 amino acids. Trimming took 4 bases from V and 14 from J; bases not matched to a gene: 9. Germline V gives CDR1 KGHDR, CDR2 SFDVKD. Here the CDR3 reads CATSETKRGPKFF. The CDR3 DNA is TGTGCCACCAGTGAAACGAAGCGGGGGCCGAAGTTCTTC.

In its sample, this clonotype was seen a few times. CDR3 DNA sequence: TGTGCCACCAGCAGAGCGACAGGGGGGCGGAATGAGCAGTTCTTC. This encodes CATSRATGGRNEQFF. The J gene is TRBJ2-1, the V gene TRBV15; TRBD1 agrees at 9 bases. The V segment lost 1 base and the J segment 7 bases; nucleotides outside the gene matches: 5. Germline V gene data show CDR1 as LNHNV and CDR2 as YYDKDF (reference sequence). The CDR3 has 15 amino acids.

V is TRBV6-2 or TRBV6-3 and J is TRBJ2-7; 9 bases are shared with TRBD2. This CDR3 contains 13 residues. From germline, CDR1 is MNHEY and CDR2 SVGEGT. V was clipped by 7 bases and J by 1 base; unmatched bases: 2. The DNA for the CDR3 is TGTGCCAGCAATCTAGCGGGGTCCTACGAGCAGTACTTC. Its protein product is CASNLAGSYEQYF.

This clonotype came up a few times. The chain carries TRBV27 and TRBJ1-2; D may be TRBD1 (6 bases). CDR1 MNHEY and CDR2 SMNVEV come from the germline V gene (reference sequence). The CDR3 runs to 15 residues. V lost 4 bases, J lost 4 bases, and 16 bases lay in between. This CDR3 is CASSSLQGLSYGYTF. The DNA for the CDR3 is TGTGCCAGCAGTTCCTTACAGGGCTTGAGCTATGGCTACACCTTC.

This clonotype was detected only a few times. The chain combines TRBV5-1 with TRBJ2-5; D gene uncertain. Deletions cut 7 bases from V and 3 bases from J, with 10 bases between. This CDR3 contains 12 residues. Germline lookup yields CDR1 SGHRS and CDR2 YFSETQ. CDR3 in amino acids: CASGETKETQYF. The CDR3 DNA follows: TGCGCCAGCGGCGAAACGAAAGAGACCCAGTACTTC.

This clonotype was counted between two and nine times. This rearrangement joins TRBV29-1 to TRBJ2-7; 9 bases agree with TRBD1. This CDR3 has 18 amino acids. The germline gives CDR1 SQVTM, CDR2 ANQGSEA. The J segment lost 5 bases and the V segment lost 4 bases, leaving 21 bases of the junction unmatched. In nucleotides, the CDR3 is TGCAGCGTTGCAGGTCAGGACAGGGGCCGGGAGTACCTCGACGAGCAGTACTTC. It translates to CSVAGQDRGREYLDEQYF.

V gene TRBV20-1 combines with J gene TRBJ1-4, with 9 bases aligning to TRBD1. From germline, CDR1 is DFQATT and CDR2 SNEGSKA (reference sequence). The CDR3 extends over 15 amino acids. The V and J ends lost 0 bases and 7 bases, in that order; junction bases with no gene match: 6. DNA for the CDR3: TGCAGTGCTAGAGACCCACAGGGGGCTGGTGAAAAACTGTTTTTT. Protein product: CSARDPQGAGEKLFF.

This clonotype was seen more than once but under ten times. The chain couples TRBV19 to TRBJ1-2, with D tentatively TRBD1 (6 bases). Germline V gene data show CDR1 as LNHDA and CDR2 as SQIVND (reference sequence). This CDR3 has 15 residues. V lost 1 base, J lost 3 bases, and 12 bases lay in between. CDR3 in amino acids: CASSIVGQQDYGYTF. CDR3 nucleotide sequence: TGTGCCAGTAGTATAGTAGGACAGCAAGACTATGGCTACACCTTC.

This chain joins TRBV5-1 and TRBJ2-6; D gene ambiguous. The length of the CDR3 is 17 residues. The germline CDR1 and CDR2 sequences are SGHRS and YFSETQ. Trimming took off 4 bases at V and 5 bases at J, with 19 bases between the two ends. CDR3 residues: CASSPAGTNIWANVLTF. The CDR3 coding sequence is TGCGCCAGCAGCCCCGCCGGAACCAACATCTGGGCCAACGTCCTGACTTTC.

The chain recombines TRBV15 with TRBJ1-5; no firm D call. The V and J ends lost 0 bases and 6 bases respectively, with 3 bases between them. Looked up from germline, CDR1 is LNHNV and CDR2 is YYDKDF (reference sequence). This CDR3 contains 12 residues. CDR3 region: CATSRDIQPQHF. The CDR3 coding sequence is TGTGCCACCAGCAGAGATATTCAGCCCCAGCATTTT.

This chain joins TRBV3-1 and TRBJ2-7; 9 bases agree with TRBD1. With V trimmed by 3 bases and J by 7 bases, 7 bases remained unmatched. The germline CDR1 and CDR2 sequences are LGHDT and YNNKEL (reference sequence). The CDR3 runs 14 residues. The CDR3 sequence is CASSQAGTGMEQYF. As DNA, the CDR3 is TGTGCCAGCAGCCAGGCCGGGACAGGGATGGAGCAGTACTTC.

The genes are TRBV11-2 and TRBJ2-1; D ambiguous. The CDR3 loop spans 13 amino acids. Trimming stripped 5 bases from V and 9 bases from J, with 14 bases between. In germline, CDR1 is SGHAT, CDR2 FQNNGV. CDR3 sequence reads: CASSPQPQGEQFF. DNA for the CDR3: TGTGCCAGCAGCCCTCAGCCTCAAGGTGAGCAGTTCTTC.

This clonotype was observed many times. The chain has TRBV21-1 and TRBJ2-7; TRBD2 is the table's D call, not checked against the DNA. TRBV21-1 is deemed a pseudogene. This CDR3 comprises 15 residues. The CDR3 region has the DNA TGTGCCAGCAGCGACGGGACTAGCGGGACCTACGAGCAGTACTTC. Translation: CASSDGTSGTYEQYF.

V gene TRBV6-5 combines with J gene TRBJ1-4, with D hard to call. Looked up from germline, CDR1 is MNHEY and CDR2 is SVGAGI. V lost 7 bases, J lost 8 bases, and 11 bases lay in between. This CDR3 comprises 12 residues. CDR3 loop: CASTDYGEKLFF. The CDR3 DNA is TGTGCCAGCACCGACTATGGGGAAAAACTGTTTTTT.

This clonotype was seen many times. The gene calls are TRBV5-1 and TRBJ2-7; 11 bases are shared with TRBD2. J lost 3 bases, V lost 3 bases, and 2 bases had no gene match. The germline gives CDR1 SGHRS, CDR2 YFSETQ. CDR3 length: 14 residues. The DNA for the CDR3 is TGCGCCAGCAGCTCTGGGACTAGCGGCTACGAGCAGTACTTC. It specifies CASSSGTSGYEQYF. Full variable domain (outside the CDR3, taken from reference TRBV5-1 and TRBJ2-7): KAGVTQTPRYLIKTRGQQVTLSCSPISGHRSVSWYQQTPGQGLQFLFEYFSETQRNKGNFPGRFSGRQFSNSRSEMNVSTLELGDSALYLCASSSGTSGYEQYFGPGTRLTVT.

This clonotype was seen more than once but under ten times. CDR3 DNA: TGCAGCGTTGTCCGCGGGACAGGCACAGATACGCAGTATTTT. Encoded protein: CSVVRGTGTDTQYF. The chain uses TRBV29-1 and TRBJ2-3, with a tentative D call TRBD1 (7 bases). Trimming took off 4 bases at V and 1 base at J, with 12 bases between the two ends. The CDR3 is 14 residues long. The germline V gene encodes CDR1 SQVTM and CDR2 ANQGSEA.

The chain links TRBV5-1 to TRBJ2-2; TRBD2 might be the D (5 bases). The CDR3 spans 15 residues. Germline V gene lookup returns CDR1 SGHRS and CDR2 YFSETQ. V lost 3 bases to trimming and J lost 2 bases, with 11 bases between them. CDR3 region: CASSSLRENTGELFF. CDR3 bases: TGCGCCAGCAGCTCCCTGAGGGAAAACACCGGGGAGCTGTTTTTT.

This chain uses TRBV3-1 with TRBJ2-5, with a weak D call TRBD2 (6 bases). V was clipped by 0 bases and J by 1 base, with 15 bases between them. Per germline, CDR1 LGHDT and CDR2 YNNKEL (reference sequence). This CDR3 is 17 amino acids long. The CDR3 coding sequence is TGTGCCAGCAGCCAAGACTGGGACTCGCTCCCCCAAGAGACCCAGTACTTC. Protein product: CASSQDWDSLPQETQYF.

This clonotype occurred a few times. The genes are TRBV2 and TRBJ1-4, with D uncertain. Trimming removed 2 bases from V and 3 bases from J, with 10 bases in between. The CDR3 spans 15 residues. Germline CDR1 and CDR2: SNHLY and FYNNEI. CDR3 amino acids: CASSEHKAANEKLFF. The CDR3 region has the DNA TGTGCCAGCAGTGAACACAAGGCGGCTAATGAAAAACTGTTTTTT. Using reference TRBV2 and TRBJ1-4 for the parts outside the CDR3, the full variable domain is EPEVTQTPSHQVTQMGQEVILRCVPISNHLYFYWYRQILGQKVEFLVSFYNNEISEKSEIFDDQFSVERPDGSNFTLKIRSTKLEDSAMYFCASSEHKAANEKLFFGSGTQLSVL.

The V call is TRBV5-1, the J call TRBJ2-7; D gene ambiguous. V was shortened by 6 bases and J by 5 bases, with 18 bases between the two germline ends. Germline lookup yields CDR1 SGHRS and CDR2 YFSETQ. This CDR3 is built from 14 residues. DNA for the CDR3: TGCGCCAGCAATAGAGAGCCCTTATCCAACGAGCAGTACTTC. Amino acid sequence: CASNREPLSNEQYF. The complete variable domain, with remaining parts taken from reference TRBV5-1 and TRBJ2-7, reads KAGVTQTPRYLIKTRGQQVTLSCSPISGHRSVSWYQQTPGQGLQFLFEYFSETQRNKGNFPGRFSGRQFSNSRSEMNVSTLELGDSALYLCASNREPLSNEQYFGPGTRLTVT.

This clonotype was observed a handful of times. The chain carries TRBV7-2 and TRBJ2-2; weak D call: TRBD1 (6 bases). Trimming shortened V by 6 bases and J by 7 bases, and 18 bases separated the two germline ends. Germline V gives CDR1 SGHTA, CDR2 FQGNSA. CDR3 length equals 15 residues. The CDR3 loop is CASSSALKGVGELFF. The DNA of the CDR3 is TGTGCCAGCAGTAGCGCCCTCAAGGGGGTCGGGGAGCTGTTTTTT.

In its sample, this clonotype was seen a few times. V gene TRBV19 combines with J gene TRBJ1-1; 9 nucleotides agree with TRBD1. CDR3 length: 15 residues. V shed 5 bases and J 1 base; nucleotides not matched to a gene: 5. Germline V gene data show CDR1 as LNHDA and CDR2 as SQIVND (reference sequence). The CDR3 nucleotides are TGTGCCAGTAGTGTACAGGGGGCCTCGAACACTGAAGCTTTCTTT. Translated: CASSVQGASNTEAFF.

CDR3 protein: CASSVGGGPNTGELFF. As DNA, the CDR3 is TGCGCCAGCAGCGTCGGAGGGGGACCTAACACCGGGGAGCTGTTTTTT. This chain links TRBV5-1 with TRBJ2-2; D may be TRBD1 or TRBD2 (6 bases each). Trimming cost V 4 bases and J 2 bases, with 15 bases left between them. CDR1 and CDR2 from the germline V gene are SGHRS and YFSETQ. The CDR3 loop spans 16 amino acids.

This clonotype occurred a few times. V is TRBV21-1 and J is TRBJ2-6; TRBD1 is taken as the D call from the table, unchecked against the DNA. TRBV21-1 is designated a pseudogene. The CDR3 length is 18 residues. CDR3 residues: CASILAGTGVSGANVLTF. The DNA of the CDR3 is TGTGCCAGCATTCTAGCCGGGACAGGGGTATCTGGGGCCAACGTCCTGACTTTC.

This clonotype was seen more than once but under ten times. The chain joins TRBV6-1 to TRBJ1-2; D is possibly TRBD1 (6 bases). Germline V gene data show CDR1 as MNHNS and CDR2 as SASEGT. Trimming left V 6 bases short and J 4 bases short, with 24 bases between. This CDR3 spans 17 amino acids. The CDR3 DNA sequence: TGTGCCAGCAGCTCCAAACAGGGTCAGGGCCTACGCTATGGCTACACCTTC. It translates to CASSSKQGQGLRYGYTF.

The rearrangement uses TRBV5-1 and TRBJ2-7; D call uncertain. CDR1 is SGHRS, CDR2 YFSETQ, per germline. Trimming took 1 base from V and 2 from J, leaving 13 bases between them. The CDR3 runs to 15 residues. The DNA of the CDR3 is TGCGCCAGCAGCTTGTCTGCGGATCAGACCTACGAGCAGTACTTC. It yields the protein CASSLSADQTYEQYF. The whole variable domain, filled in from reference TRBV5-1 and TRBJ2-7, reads KAGVTQTPRYLIKTRGQQVTLSCSPISGHRSVSWYQQTPGQGLQFLFEYFSETQRNKGNFPGRFSGRQFSNSRSEMNVSTLELGDSALYLCASSLSADQTYEQYFGPGTRLTVT.